The T cell receptor beta chain under discussion was sequenced for a study of regulatory T cells in long-lasting Graves disease. Time point given: newly diagnosed GD, antithyroid drugs for less than 3 months. With RNA extracted from PBMCs as input, the TCR library was made. Regarding the study as a whole: Patients with persistent Graves' had lower TCR diversity than newly diagnosed patients.

With 6 bases removed from V and 4 bases from J, the gap between germline ends came to 10 bases. Germline V gene data show CDR1 as SGHRS and CDR2 as YFSETQ. The CDR3 is made up of 13 amino acids. Relying on iRepertoire HTBI primers and Arm-PCR of CDR3 regions, the team built TCR beta libraries. TCRdb re-analysed the multiplex PCR reads in MiXCR, keeping a single row per CDR3 protein. Of fewer than 400,000 distinct CDR3 sequences listed, over 15% are singletons. This clonotype appeared many times. As yet, its antigen is unknown. The input for sequencing was peripheral blood mononuclear cells (PBMCs), taken at new diagnosis, from a patient treated with antithyroid drugs. The chain has TRBV5-1 and TRBJ2-2; D call uncertain. The sequence derives from a female donor with Graves disease. CDR3 sequence (DNA): TGCGCCAGCAAAGGTGTGGGCACCGGGGAGCTGTTTTTT. It encodes CASKGVGTGELFF.